A single sample gave rise to the 31 T cell receptor beta chains below, sequenced in a study of shared clonotypes between healthy human individuals. Here immunoSEQ multiplex PCR was the method, and the copy in TCRdb shows in-frame clones only, minus some. The repertoire holds 2,500,000 or so clones, with 85% to 95% as singletons. Sequencing was performed on naive CD4+ T cells sorted from blood. The subset was: CD45RA+ positively selected. The receptors shown here come from a man aged 18-30 years in good health.

The CDR3 loop is CASRGTSNQPQHF. The CDR3 DNA sequence: TGTGCCAGCAGAGGGACGAGCAATCAGCCCCAGCATTTT. The gene calls are TRBV6-5 and TRBJ1-5; TRBD1 might be the D (5 bases). V lost 6 bases and J 1 base, leaving 7 bases between the germline ends. Germline V lookup: CDR1 MNHEY, CDR2 SVGAGI. This CDR3 has 13 residues.

Regarding this clone: Other DNA sequences within the sample encode an identical CDR3. The chain recombines TRBV6-5 with TRBJ1-5, with D possibly being TRBD1 (5 bases). The germline V gene has CDR1 MNHEY and CDR2 SVGAGI. CDR3 length: 13 residues. The V and J ends lost 0 bases and 7 bases respectively, with 7 bases between them. DNA for the CDR3: TGTGCCAGCAGTTACTCGGGGGACCAGCCCCAGCATTTT. Translation gives CASSYSGDQPQHF.

The rearrangement uses TRBV6-5 and TRBJ2-7; TRBD1 might be the D (5 bases). The CDR3 consists of 14 residues. Germline lookup yields CDR1 MNHEY and CDR2 SVGAGI. V was pared by 5 bases and J by 2 bases, with 13 bases between. CDR3 amino acids: CASSGQGRTYEQYF. The CDR3, as DNA: TGTGCCAGCAGTGGTCAGGGAAGAACCTACGAGCAGTACTTC.

This clone was counted a single time. This rearrangement joins TRBV11-2 to TRBJ2-7; D is unclear. Looked up from germline, CDR1 is SGHAT and CDR2 is FQNNGV. The length of the CDR3 is 14 residues. V dropped 1 base and J dropped 2 bases, with 9 bases sitting between them. CDR3 loop: CASSLVDFPYEQYF. In DNA form, the CDR3 reads TGTGCCAGCAGCTTAGTAGATTTCCCCTACGAGCAGTACTTC.

The chain is built from TRBV4-3 and TRBJ1-5; D is ambiguous. Germline V gene data show CDR1 as LGHNA and CDR2 as YSLEER. Between the trimmed V and J ends, which lost 0 bases and 6 bases, there was a span of 9 bases. This CDR3 is built from 14 residues. The CDR3 sequence: CASSQDQLAQPQHF. The CDR3 DNA is TGCGCCAGCAGCCAAGACCAGCTTGCTCAGCCCCAGCATTTT.

This rearrangement joins TRBV7-8 to TRBJ2-2; tentatively, D is TRBD1 (6 bases). Trimming removed 4 bases from V and 1 base from J, with 10 bases in between. In germline, CDR1 is SGHVS, CDR2 FQNEAQ. The length of the CDR3 is 15 residues. The CDR3 reads CASSSGQMNTGELFF. Here the CDR3 DNA reads TGTGCCAGCAGCTCGGGACAAATGAACACCGGGGAGCTGTTTTTT.

This clone was counted between two and nine times. The chain employs TRBV30 and TRBJ1-2; D not certain. The CDR3 loop spans 10 amino acids. Trimming cost V 7 bases and J 7 bases, with 10 bases left between them. Germline assignment: CDR1 GTSNPN and CDR2 SVGIG (reference sequence). The CDR3 DNA reads TGTGCCTTGAACTTAGGTGGCTACACCTTC. Translating gives CALNLGGYTF.

The rearrangement joins TRBV5-4 to TRBJ2-5, with unresolved D. The germline CDR1 and CDR2 sequences are SGHNT and YYREEE (reference sequence). The CDR3 has 14 residues. Trimming removed 1 base at V and 2 bases at J, with 9 bases between. The CDR3 bases are TGTGCCAGCAGCTTGACCGAGGTGCAAGAGACCCAGTACTTC. This sequence encodes CASSLTEVQETQYF.

CDR3 sequence (DNA): TGTGCCATCAGTGAGTCGATTGCCAGAATCACTGAAGCTTTCTTT. Amino acids: CAISESIARITEAFF. J is TRBJ1-1 and V is TRBV10-3; the D is unclear. The germline gives CDR1 ENHRY, CDR2 SYGVKD. The CDR3 covers 15 residues. V was trimmed by 0 bases and J by 4 bases, leaving 12 bases between them.

This clone has just a few counts. The chain links TRBV5-1 to TRBJ1-1; no clear D. Germline assignment: CDR1 SGHRS and CDR2 YFSETQ. Trimming left V 4 bases short and J 1 base short, with 8 bases between. This CDR3 region has 13 residues. CDR3 sequence: CASSPTANTEAFF. The CDR3 bases are TGCGCCAGCAGCCCGACCGCGAACACTGAAGCTTTCTTT.

The rearrangement joins TRBV27 to TRBJ2-1; D is unresolved. Per germline, CDR1 MNHEY and CDR2 SMNVEV (reference sequence). Deletions cut 8 bases from V and 2 bases from J, with 19 bases between. The CDR3 runs to 16 residues. DNA for the CDR3: TGTGCCAGCTCGAGGAGAAAAGAGATAGCCTACAATGAGCAGTTCTTC. This sequence encodes CASSRRKEIAYNEQFF.

This sequence joins TRBV19 and TRBJ1-4; 9 positions agree with TRBD1. The CDR3 has 16 amino acids. The V gene end was trimmed by 3 bases and the J gene end by 6 bases; junction bases not matched to a gene: 8. CDR1 LNHDA and CDR2 SQIVND come from the germline V gene (reference sequence). The DNA for the CDR3 is TGTGCCAGTAGTATCCCCAAGAGACAGGGGGATGAAAAACTGTTTTTT. Encoded protein: CASSIPKRQGDEKLFF.

The chain employs TRBV29-1 and TRBJ1-1; D not resolved. Germline values: CDR1 SQVTM, CDR2 ANQGSEA. The CDR3 length is 14 residues. Trimming left V 6 bases short and J 0 bases short, with 14 bases between. The CDR3 sequence is CSVSGWGMNTEAFF. Written as DNA, the CDR3 is TGCAGCGTCTCGGGGTGGGGTATGAACACTGAAGCTTTCTTT.

The V gene is TRBV21-1, the J gene TRBJ2-5. TRBV21-1 is a pseudogene locus. CDR3 length: 11 residues. DNA of the CDR3: TGTGCCAGCAGCAAAGTAGAGACCCAGTACTTC. This sequence encodes CASSKVETQYF.

The chain employs TRBV29-1 and TRBJ1-2, with no clear D. This CDR3 is 11 amino acids long. V dropped 3 bases and J dropped 5 bases, with 7 bases sitting between them. The germline V gene encodes CDR1 SQVTM and CDR2 ANQGSEA. The DNA for the CDR3 is TGCAGCGTTGATGCGGGGTATGGCTACACCTTC. Its protein is CSVDAGYGYTF.

CDR3: CASSSPRGGTGETQYF. The CDR3 DNA reads TGTGCCAGCAGTTCCCCTAGGGGAGGGACCGGAGAGACCCAGTACTTC. The V gene is TRBV28, the J gene TRBJ2-5, with 7 bases lining up with TRBD2. J gave up 4 bases and V 4 bases, and 12 bases lay outside the gene matches. The CDR3 runs to 16 residues. Germline V lookup: CDR1 MDHEN, CDR2 SYDVKM.

CDR3 nucleotide sequence: TGTGCCTGGACCCCTCCCAAGGGGGAAAAACTGTTTTTT. This translates into CAWTPPKGEKLFF. The genes are TRBV30 and TRBJ1-4, with D possibly matching TRBD1 (5 bases). Trimming took off 4 bases at V and 8 bases at J, with 14 bases between the two ends. The CDR3 is 13 amino acids. Germline CDR1 is GTSNPN and CDR2 is SVGIG (reference sequence).

This clone was found once. The chain links TRBV6-1 to TRBJ2-3, with 9 bases fitting TRBD1. CDR1 and CDR2 from the germline V gene are MNHNS and SASEGT. The trim removed 6 bases at V and 5 bases at J, leaving 6 bases unmatched. The CDR3 is 14 residues long. The CDR3 region has the DNA TGTGCCAGCAGCAGGACAGGGGTCCAAGATACGCAGTATTTT. Translating gives CASSRTGVQDTQYF.

V gene TRBV7-2 combines with J gene TRBJ2-7; no clear D gene. The CDR3 consists of 13 residues. The germline CDR1 and CDR2 sequences are SGHTA and FQGNSA. V lost 2 bases and J 5 bases, leaving 10 bases between the germline ends. CDR3 in DNA: TGTGCCAGCAGCTTACCCCTTGCCCACGAGCAGTACTTC. Residues: CASSLPLAHEQYF.

The chain has TRBV2 and TRBJ1-3; D is ambiguous. V shed 2 bases and J shed 0 bases, with 8 bases lying between them. Germline values: CDR1 SNHLY, CDR2 FYNNEI. This CDR3 comprises 15 residues. The CDR3 DNA follows: TGTGCCAGCAGTGAAAAGGACGCCTCTGGAAACACCATATATTTT. This gives the protein CASSEKDASGNTIYF.

The gene calls are TRBV12-5 and TRBJ2-1, with 13 bases aligning to TRBD2. Losses at the gene ends were 3 bases for V and 9 bases for J; bases not matched to a gene: 8. CDR1 LGHNT and CDR2 FRNRAP come from the germline V gene. The CDR3 spans 16 residues. CDR3: CASGFRTSGRGIEQFF. CDR3 in DNA: TGTGCTAGTGGTTTCAGGACTAGCGGGAGAGGGATTGAGCAGTTCTTC.

The chain has TRBV9 and TRBJ2-1, with a weak D call TRBD1 (6 bases). Between the trimmed V and J ends, which lost 4 bases and 4 bases, there was a span of 15 bases. Per the germline V gene, CDR1 is SGDLS and CDR2 is YYNGEE. The CDR3 is made up of 15 amino acids. The chain's CDR3 is CASSPQDSRYNEQFF. The CDR3 nucleotides read TGTGCCAGCAGCCCCCAGGACAGCCGGTACAATGAGCAGTTCTTC.

The V and J genes are TRBV15 and TRBJ2-7, with TRBD1 matching 8 bases. With V trimmed by 2 bases and J by 3 bases, 6 bases remained unmatched. The V gene's germline CDR1 is LNHNV and CDR2 YYDKDF (reference sequence). The CDR3 sequence is 15 residues long. For the CDR3, the DNA is TGTGCCACCAGCAGAAGGCGGGGACAGGACTACGAGCAGTACTTC. This gives the protein CATSRRRGQDYEQYF. The variable domain in full, completed from reference TRBV15 and TRBJ2-7, reads DAMVIQNPRYQVTQFGKPVTLSCSQTLNHNVMYWYQQKSSQAPKLLFHYYDKDFNNEADTPDNFQSRRPNTSFCFLDIRSPGLGDTAMYLCATSRRRGQDYEQYFGPGTRLTVT.

The V and J genes are TRBV5-6 and TRBJ1-3; weak D call: TRBD1 (6 bases). V gave up 3 bases and J gave up 4 bases, with 14 bases separating them. The CDR3 runs to 15 residues. From germline, CDR1 is SGHDT and CDR2 YYEEEE. The CDR3 DNA reads as TGTGCCAGCAGCTCCCCGGGACATAAAGGAAACACCATATATTTT. Protein: CASSSPGHKGNTIYF.

The chain is built from TRBV5-1 and TRBJ2-3; possibly TRBD1 for D (5 bases). V lost 0 bases, J lost 1 base, and 12 bases lay in between. The germline CDR1 and CDR2 sequences are SGHRS and YFSETQ. The CDR3 length is 16 residues. CDR3 in DNA: TGCGCCAGCAGCTTGGCCCGCAGGGAAGGCACAGATACGCAGTATTTT. Protein product: CASSLARREGTDTQYF.

Note on this clone: This same CDR3 is encoded by further DNA sequences in the sample. The V and J genes are TRBV5-1 and TRBJ2-3; weak D call: TRBD2 (6 bases). The CDR3 has 15 residues. The germline V gene encodes CDR1 SGHRS and CDR2 YFSETQ. Trimming stripped 0 bases from V and 2 bases from J, with 10 bases between. DNA for the CDR3: TGCGCCAGCAGCTTGGTTCGGGGGAACACAGATACGCAGTATTTT. Protein: CASSLVRGNTDTQYF.

CDR3: CASRPRAGGNQPQHF. For the CDR3, the DNA is TGTGCCAGCAGACCCAGGGCCGGCGGCAATCAGCCCCAGCATTTT. The gene calls are TRBV2 and TRBJ1-5; maybe TRBD1 (5 bases). Per the germline V gene, CDR1 is SNHLY and CDR2 is FYNNEI. The CDR3 has 15 amino acids. The ends were cut back, 6 bases at V and 2 bases at J, with 14 bases in the middle.

This chain links TRBV5-5 with TRBJ2-3; 8 bases are shared with TRBD1. Germline CDR1 is SGHKS and CDR2 is YYEKEE (reference sequence). CDR3 length: 15 residues. V was pared by 3 bases and J by 3 bases, with 6 bases of the junction left unmatched. CDR3 amino acids: CASSYRGSGTDTQYF. The DNA for the CDR3 is TGTGCCAGCAGCTACAGGGGGTCGGGAACAGATACGCAGTATTTT.

The chain links TRBV30 to TRBJ1-3, with unresolved D. Trimming stripped 4 bases from V and 6 bases from J, with 7 bases between. The CDR3 runs 11 residues. Germline V lookup: CDR1 GTSNPN, CDR2 SVGIG (reference sequence). The CDR3 DNA reads TGTGCCTGGACAGTCCTAAACACCATATATTTT. Translated: CAWTVLNTIYF.

This chain joins TRBV7-8 and TRBJ1-6; 9 positions match TRBD1. The V segment lost 1 base and the J segment 5 bases; nucleotides outside the gene matches: 3. The CDR3 is made up of 16 amino acids. Per the germline V gene, CDR1 is SGHVS and CDR2 is FQNEAQ. CDR3 loop: CASSLVRTGDNSPLHF. For the CDR3, the DNA is TGTGCCAGCAGCTTAGTAAGGACAGGGGATAATTCACCCCTCCACTTT.

The chain carries TRBV5-4 and TRBJ2-1; D might be TRBD2 (6 bases). Trimming pared 4 bases from V and 15 bases from J, leaving 20 bases between. Per the germline V gene, CDR1 is SGHNT and CDR2 is YYREEE (reference sequence). This CDR3 is 13 amino acids long. CDR3: CASSHNSGHGGFF. In nucleotides, the CDR3 is TGTGCCAGCAGCCACAACAGCGGGCATGGGGGGTTCTTC. The full variable domain, with the rest looked up from reference TRBV5-4 and TRBJ2-1, is ETGVTQSPTHLIKTRGQQVTLRCSSQSGHNTVSWYQQALGQGPQFIFQYYREEENGRGNFPPRFSGLQFPNYSSELNVNALELDDSALYLCASSHNSGHGGFFGPGTRLTVL.